The sequence of this T cell receptor (beta chain) was determined in a study of cytomegalovirus exposure and HLA in healthy donors. The PCR employed 60 Vbeta primers together with 13 Jbeta primers. TCRdb's table, derived via immunoSEQ multiplex PCR, lists solely in-frame clones and lacks some. The sample contains about 230,000 clones, around 89% of which appear only once. On this clone: Antigen specificity is unknown.

This CDR3 contains 14 residues. CDR1 and CDR2 from the germline V gene are MNHEY and SVGAGI. V was cut by 0 bases and J by 10 bases, with 12 bases left in between. Study-wide results and caveats: Later analysis revealed greater clonal expansion in HLA-associated TCR beta chains than in equally common others. Previously analyzed data showed that most TCR beta V segments were productive at a frequency of about 87% or about 30%.

The chain couples TRBV6-5 to TRBJ1-4; D might be TRBD1 (6 bases). Sequenced: PBMCs. The sequence was collected from a young woman in good health and CMV-seronegative. The DNA for the CDR3 is TGTGCCAGCAGTTACTCGGACAGAGGGGGAAAACTGTTTTTT. Translating it yields CASSYSDRGGKLFF.